Listed below are T cell receptor beta chains from one sample, sequenced in a study of T cell changes during pregnancy in multiple sclerosis. Sequenced by immunoSEQ multiplex PCR; TCRdb stores in-frame clones only, minus some. Found here are tens of thousands of clones, roughly nine tenths of them singletons; the top ten hold approximately 3%. Sequencing used CD8+ T cells from peripheral blood mononuclear cells, obtained before pregnancy. The source is a female donor with multiple sclerosis, enrolled in a pregnancy study. The conserved cysteine and the conserved F or W are not part of the CDR3 here. Each record gives: V gene, J gene, clone size, CDR3 protein. Rows give clone size only sometimes, using once, few, many, or a class for an expanded clone.

>TRBV16|TRBJ2-7|-
ASSLGTGVYEQY
>TRBV7-3|TRBJ2-1|-
ASSLWGGGYNEQF
>TRBV9|TRBJ2-7|-
ASSSGQGSEQY
>TRBV9|TRBJ1-1|-
ASRGGMNTEAF
>TRBV7-6|TRBJ2-1|-
ASSLSRGEYNEQF
>TRBV7-3|TRBJ2-2|-
ASSWDSLTGELF
>TRBV4-1|TRBJ2-7|-
ASSQRTSYSEQY
>TRBV9|TRBJ2-5|-
ASSQGAPQETQY
>TRBV7-2|TRBJ1-1|-
ASSSPGGTEAF
>TRBV9|TRBJ2-3|-
ASSAKGVSTDTQY
>TRBV7-6|TRBJ2-1|-
ASSLAGPTGAYNEQF
>TRBV27|TRBJ2-2|-
ASSGRGQEITGELF
>TRBV19|TRBJ2-3|-
ASMGTSGFPTDTQY
>TRBV2|TRBJ1-2|-
ASSREGYGYT
>TRBV5-1|TRBJ2-1|-
ASSGVAGGNEQF
>TRBV4-3|TRBJ2-7|-
ASSLDEGLSYEQY
>TRBV29-1|TRBJ1-2|-
SVGQFYGYT
>TRBV7-6|TRBJ1-4|-
ASSLVRGANNEKLF
>TRBV6-5|TRBJ2-7|-
ASRGRPYEQY
>TRBV9|TRBJ1-1|-
ASSPASGVNTEAF
>TRBV6-1|TRBJ2-7|few
ASSPVEGEGYEQY
>TRBV27|TRBJ2-2|-
ASSWGTSAFTGELF
>TRBV6-4|TRBJ2-1|-
ASSEGLAGGNEQF
>TRBV9|TRBJ2-7|-
ASSPRDSSYEQY
>TRBV19|TRBJ1-1|-
ASSIGGRLTEAF
>TRBV21-1|TRBJ1-1|-
ASSVRQGVGRGTEAF
>TRBV4-2|TRBJ2-3|-
ASSQGLSTDTQY
>TRBV9|TRBJ2-3|-
ASSAPTSADTQY
>TRBV4-1|TRBJ1-1|-
ASSRGAENTEAF
>TRBV4-1|TRBJ1-2|-
ASSSGQGTDGYT
>TRBV21-1|TRBJ1-1|-
ASSKAF
>TRBV29-1|TRBJ1-2|few
SVEPRGDGYT
>TRBV14|TRBJ1-2|once
ASSQGTGQRIYGYT
>TRBV27|TRBJ1-1|-
ASSLVEGTEAF
>TRBV9|TRBJ1-1|-
ASSQGGGGTEAF
>TRBV19|TRBJ1-1|-
ASSSPGTANTEAF
>TRBV29-1|TRBJ1-2|once
SVESRGGSESGYT
>TRBV2|TRBJ2-4|-
ASTTKGGRNIQY
>TRBV14|TRBJ1-2|-
ASSQRSNYGYT
>TRBV10-3|TRBJ1-2|-
AISDPRDSNYGYT
>TRBV5-5|TRBJ2-7|-
ASSPDRGPIYEQY